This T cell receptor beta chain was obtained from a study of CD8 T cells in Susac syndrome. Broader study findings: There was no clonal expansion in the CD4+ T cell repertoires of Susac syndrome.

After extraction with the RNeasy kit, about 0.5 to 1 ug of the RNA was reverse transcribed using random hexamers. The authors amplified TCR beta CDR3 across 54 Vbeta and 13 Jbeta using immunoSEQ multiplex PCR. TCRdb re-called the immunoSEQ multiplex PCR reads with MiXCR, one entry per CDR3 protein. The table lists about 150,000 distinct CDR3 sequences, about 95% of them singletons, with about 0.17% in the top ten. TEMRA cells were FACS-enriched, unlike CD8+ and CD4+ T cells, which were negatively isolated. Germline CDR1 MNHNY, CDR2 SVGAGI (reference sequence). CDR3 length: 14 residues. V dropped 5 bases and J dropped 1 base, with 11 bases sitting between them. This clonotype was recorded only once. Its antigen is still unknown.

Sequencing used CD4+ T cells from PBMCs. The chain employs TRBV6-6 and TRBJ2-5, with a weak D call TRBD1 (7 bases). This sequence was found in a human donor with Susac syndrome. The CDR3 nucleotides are TGTGCCAGCAGTGATCAGGGGGGCCAAGAGACCCAGTACTTC. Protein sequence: CASSDQGGQETQYF.